What follows are 32 T cell receptor beta chains derived from one specimen sequenced in a study of blood T cell repertoires in COVID-19. Produced via immunoSEQ multiplex PCR; TCRdb's table is partial and in-frame only. The sample contains a few hundred thousand clones, 85% to 90% of which appear only once. The specimen was PBMCs or T cells enriched from blood (not recorded which). Receptor source: a woman aged 50 to 60 who had recovered from COVID-19.

The rearrangement uses TRBV6-5 and TRBJ1-2; TRBD1 matches at 8 bases. Looked up from germline, CDR1 is MNHEY and CDR2 is SVGAGI. This CDR3 comprises 14 residues. Trimming cost V 8 bases and J 5 bases; bases outside gene matches: 10. CDR3 in DNA: TGTGCCAGCGTCCTCCCGGGACAGGCTTATGGCTACACCTTC. Protein: CASVLPGQAYGYTF.

V usage is TRBV28 and J usage is TRBJ2-7; TRBD2 might be the D (5 bases). The germline V gene encodes CDR1 MDHEN and CDR2 SYDVKM. Trimming cost V 7 bases and J 3 bases, with 19 bases left between them. This CDR3 is 15 amino acids long. The CDR3 sequence is CASILSRGRNYEQYF. The CDR3 nucleotides read TGTGCCAGCATCCTGTCCAGAGGGCGGAACTACGAGCAGTACTTC.

This clone showed up just once. The chain is built from TRBV6-1 and TRBJ1-2; D not resolved. CDR3 length equals 14 residues. The V gene's germline CDR1 is MNHNS and CDR2 SASEGT. V lost 3 bases, J lost 3 bases, and 11 bases lay in between. The CDR3 reads CASSEQILHYGYTF. In DNA, the CDR3 is TGTGCCAGCAGTGAGCAGATACTACACTATGGCTACACCTTC.

The chain couples TRBV5-1 to TRBJ2-3, with 11 nucleotides matching TRBD2. Trimming took 3 bases from V and 9 from J; bases not matched to a gene: 3. CDR3 length: 13 residues. Germline CDR1 SGHRS, CDR2 YFSETQ. The CDR3 sequence is CASSSSSGGTQYF. CDR3 nucleotide sequence: TGCGCCAGCAGCTCCTCTAGCGGGGGGACGCAGTATTTT.

The gene calls are TRBV7-3 and TRBJ2-2; 8 bases line up with TRBD1. CDR1 is SGHTA, CDR2 FQGTGA, per germline. This CDR3 spans 16 amino acids. With V trimmed by 2 bases and J by 5 bases, 7 bases remained unmatched. CDR3 nucleotides: TGTGCCAGCAGCTTACAGGCAGGGGGCTGGACCGGGGAGCTGTTTTTT. It yields the protein CASSLQAGGWTGELFF.

The chain combines TRBV2 with TRBJ1-2; D gene uncertain. The germline V and J ends were trimmed by 7 bases and 2 bases, with 14 bases remaining between them. The length of the CDR3 is 14 residues. Germline V gene data show CDR1 as SNHLY and CDR2 as FYNNEI. The DNA of the CDR3 is TGTGCCAGCATCGTGTCTCAGAAAAACTATGGCTACACCTTC. Translating gives CASIVSQKNYGYTF.

The chain employs TRBV2 and TRBJ1-2; possibly TRBD1 for D (5 bases). V was clipped by 6 bases and J by 8 bases, with 13 bases between them. CDR1 SNHLY and CDR2 FYNNEI come from the germline V gene. This CDR3 is built from 12 residues. The CDR3: CASRGLYGGYTF. The CDR3 DNA is TGTGCCAGCAGGGGGCTGTATGGCGGCTACACCTTC.

This chain joins TRBV6-2 or TRBV6-3 and TRBJ2-7, with D perhaps TRBD1 (5 bases). CDR1 and CDR2 (germline): MNHEY, SVGEGT. The CDR3 is 12 residues long. Trimming removed 5 bases at V and 8 bases at J, with 13 bases between. CDR3 protein: CASSPDSPKQYF. CDR3 nucleotides: TGTGCCAGCAGTCCCGACAGCCCTAAGCAGTACTTC.

The chain recombines TRBV7-8 with TRBJ2-3, with 8 bases fitting TRBD2. CDR3 size: 15 residues. Trimming cost V 4 bases and J 3 bases; bases outside gene matches: 6. Germline V gene lookup returns CDR1 SGHVS and CDR2 FQNEAQ. CDR3 loop: CASSSGGARTDTQYF. CDR3 nucleotides: TGTGCCAGCAGCTCCGGGGGGGCTAGGACAGATACGCAGTATTTT.

The CDR3 nucleotides read TGTGCCAGCAGCTACGACCAGGGCCGGGGCTACACCTTC. Translating it yields CASSYDQGRGYTF. The V and J genes are TRBV7-2 and TRBJ1-2; possible D gene TRBD1, 5 bases. This CDR3 region has 13 residues. Trimming stripped 4 bases from V and 8 bases from J, with 14 bases between. Per the germline V gene, CDR1 is SGHTA and CDR2 is FQGNSA.

The V gene is TRBV5-8, the J gene TRBJ1-1, with unresolved D. The CDR3 consists of 16 residues. The germline V gene has CDR1 SGHTS and CDR2 YDEGEE. With 3 bases removed from V and 6 bases from J, the gap between germline ends came to 21 bases. CDR3 region: CASSSDVGFVSAEAFF. CDR3 in DNA: TGTGCCAGCAGCTCAGACGTGGGCTTTGTTTCGGCTGAAGCTTTCTTT.

A note on this clone: This CDR3 is missing its conserved last phenylalanine or tryptophan, likely due to a read error. The limits of the CDR3 on the DNA are not certain, so only TCRdb's listed CDR3 is given. V usage is TRBV20-1 and J usage is TRBJ1-6; the table gives TRBD1 as D, unverified against the DNA. 11 amino acids form the CDR3, both terminal residues included. Germline CDR1 is DFQATT and CDR2 is SNEGSKA (reference sequence). The CDR3 sequence is CSARVQRQWVI.

This sequence joins TRBV9 and TRBJ1-6; D perhaps matches TRBD1 (5 bases). This CDR3 comprises 15 residues. Trimming stripped 0 bases from V and 9 bases from J, with 13 bases between. The germline CDR1 and CDR2 sequences are SGDLS and YYNGEE. The CDR3 loop is CASSVERGRGSPLHF. The DNA of the CDR3 is TGTGCCAGCAGCGTAGAGCGGGGGAGGGGTTCACCCCTCCACTTT.

This sequence joins TRBV10-3 and TRBJ1-1, with 8 bases matching TRBD1. This CDR3 contains 14 residues. V lost 6 bases to trimming and J lost 5 bases; unmatched junction nucleotides: 8. Germline assignment: CDR1 ENHRY and CDR2 SYGVKD. The CDR3 coding sequence is TGTGCCATCAGCCTGGACAGGGATGGGACTGAAGCTTTCTTT. Residues: CAISLDRDGTEAFF.

This chain joins TRBV7-9 and TRBJ1-2, with D possibly being TRBD1 (6 bases). The V and J ends lost 5 bases and 7 bases respectively, with 17 bases between them. The CDR3 has 14 residues. Germline V CDR1 and CDR2: SEHNR, FQNEAQ (reference sequence). CDR3 sequence reads: CASSPEPTGFGYTF. The CDR3 DNA is TGTGCCAGCAGCCCCGAACCCACAGGGTTTGGCTACACCTTC.

The chain joins TRBV18 to TRBJ2-5; 7 nucleotides align to TRBD1. The CDR3 has 14 residues. The ends lost 0 bases at V and 9 bases at J; junction bases unmatched: 7. Germline V lookup: CDR1 KGHSH, CDR2 LQKENI. The chain's CDR3 is CASSPPRQGLPQYF. Written as DNA, the CDR3 is TGTGCCAGCTCACCACCGAGACAGGGATTGCCCCAGTACTTC.

This clone has only one observation. The rearrangement uses TRBV4-3 and TRBJ1-4, with D hard to call. The V gene's germline CDR1 is LGHNA and CDR2 YSLEER. Trimming left V 4 bases short and J 6 bases short, with 12 bases between. There are 14 residues in the CDR3. CDR3 region: CASSPEAGDEKLFF. The CDR3 nucleotides are TGCGCCAGCAGCCCAGAGGCCGGGGATGAAAAACTGTTTTTT.

V usage is TRBV28 and J usage is TRBJ2-1; 8 bases are a match to TRBD1. This CDR3 has 13 amino acids. J was trimmed by 8 bases and V by 6 bases; bases with no gene match: 6. Germline V lookup: CDR1 MDHEN, CDR2 SYDVKM. The CDR3 DNA sequence: TGTGCCAGCAGCCCGGACAGGGCTTATGAGCAGTTCTTC. Protein: CASSPDRAYEQFF.

The chain uses TRBV19 and TRBJ1-1; D is possibly TRBD1 (6 bases). There are 11 residues in the CDR3. Per the germline V gene, CDR1 is LNHDA and CDR2 is SQIVND (reference sequence). V was trimmed by 5 bases and J by 8 bases, leaving 9 bases between them. The CDR3 protein is CASSPGGEAFF. The CDR3 nucleotides read TGTGCCAGTAGTCCGGGGGGCGAAGCTTTCTTT.

This clone came up a few times. The genes are TRBV6-5 and TRBJ1-1; D not resolved. The CDR3 length is 13 residues. CDR1 and CDR2 (germline): MNHEY, SVGAGI. With 2 bases removed from V and 1 base from J, the gap between germline ends came to 5 bases. CDR3 amino acids: CASSYNSNTEAFF. DNA for the CDR3: TGTGCCAGCAGTTACAACTCGAACACTGAAGCTTTCTTT.

The V gene is TRBV11-3, the J gene TRBJ2-1, with TRBD2 identical over 7 bases. The V gene's germline CDR1 is SGHNT and CDR2 YENEEA. V was clipped by 0 bases and J by 1 base; unmatched bases: 6. The length of the CDR3 is 17 residues. The CDR3 spells CASSLDHGSGSYNEQFF. CDR3 nucleotide sequence: TGTGCCAGCAGCTTAGATCACGGTAGCGGGTCCTACAATGAGCAGTTCTTC.

V usage is TRBV4-3 and J usage is TRBJ1-2; D unresolved. CDR1 LGHNA and CDR2 YSLEER come from the germline V gene. V lost 0 bases and J lost 5, with 10 bases in between. The CDR3 has 14 residues. CDR3 amino acids: CASSQEEGSYGYTF. The CDR3 DNA follows: TGCGCCAGCAGCCAAGAGGAGGGTAGTTATGGCTACACCTTC.

The chain carries TRBV7-6 and TRBJ1-1; D is possibly TRBD1 (5 bases). This CDR3 is 13 amino acids long. V was cut by 2 bases and J by 5 bases, with 9 bases left in between. Germline V gene data show CDR1 as SGHVS and CDR2 as FNYEAQ. CDR3 protein: CASSLRGGTEAFF. The DNA for the CDR3 is TGTGCCAGCAGCTTAAGGGGAGGGACTGAAGCTTTCTTT.

The chain combines TRBV28 with TRBJ1-5; the D gene is possibly TRBD1 (6 bases). Germline V gene data show CDR1 as MDHEN and CDR2 as SYDVKM. The germline V and J ends were trimmed by 5 bases and 0 bases, with 14 bases remaining between them. This CDR3 is built from 16 residues. The CDR3 loop is CASSPTGTHSNQPQHF. CDR3 sequence (DNA): TGTGCCAGCAGTCCGACCGGGACACATAGCAATCAGCCCCAGCATTTT.

The rearrangement links TRBV6-1 to TRBJ1-5; D remains unclear. Germline assignment: CDR1 MNHNS and CDR2 SASEGT. With 3 bases removed from V and 5 bases from J, the gap between germline ends came to 5 bases. This CDR3 has 12 amino acids. The CDR3 coding sequence is TGTGCCAGCAGTGAGTCGGATCAGCCCCAGCATTTT. The encoded protein is CASSESDQPQHF.

V usage is TRBV20-1 and J usage is TRBJ1-1; 10 nucleotides agree with TRBD1. The J segment lost 11 bases and the V segment lost 6 bases, leaving 6 bases of the junction unmatched. In germline, CDR1 is DFQATT, CDR2 SNEGSKA (reference sequence). The CDR3 covers 11 residues. CDR3 DNA sequence: TGCAGTGCAGGGACAGGGGCGGTTGCTTTCTTT. Translation gives CSAGTGAVAFF.

This chain joins TRBV6-2 or TRBV6-3 and TRBJ2-4; possibly TRBD1 for D (5 bases). This CDR3 is built from 19 residues. Germline V gene sequence: CDR1 MNHEY, CDR2 SVGEGT. Trimming removed 0 bases from V and 2 bases from J, with 20 bases in between. The CDR3 DNA sequence: TGTGCCAGCAGTTACTCGTTTAGGGAAGGGGTTTTCTCCAAAAACATTCAGTACTTC. Protein product: CASSYSFREGVFSKNIQYF.

This clone was found once. The CDR3 nucleotides read TGTGCCAGCAGCCAGTGGGGGGGGCAGTTCTTC. It specifies CASSQWGGQFF. The chain couples TRBV14 to TRBJ2-1, with 7 bases lining up with TRBD2. Germline CDR1 is SGHDN and CDR2 is FVKESK. There are 11 residues in the CDR3. The V and J ends lost 3 bases and 12 bases, in that order; junction bases with no gene match: 2. Combining the CDR3 with reference TRBV14 and TRBJ2-1 gives the whole variable domain EAGVTQFPSHSVIEKGQTVTLRCDPISGHDNLYWYRRVMGKEIKFLLHFVKESKQDESGMPNNRFLAERTGGTYSTLKVQPAELEDSGVYFCASSQWGGQFFGPGTRLTVL.

The CDR3 DNA follows: TGCGCCAGCAGCCAACATCTGACAGACCAAGAGACCCAGTACTTC. Its protein product is CASSQHLTDQETQYF. The rearrangement joins TRBV4-3 to TRBJ2-5; tentatively, D is TRBD1 (5 bases). This CDR3 spans 15 amino acids. Trimming left V 2 bases short and J 0 bases short, with 10 bases between. Germline values: CDR1 LGHNA, CDR2 YSLEER.

The chain's CDR3 is CASSGRGYYEQYF. The CDR3 DNA follows: TGTGCCAGCTCGGGGAGGGGATACTACGAGCAGTACTTC. V and J are TRBV6-5 and TRBJ2-7; 7 bases line up with TRBD2. Germline CDR1 MNHEY, CDR2 SVGAGI. The ends lost 8 bases at V and 3 bases at J; junction bases unmatched: 7. The CDR3 is 13 residues long.

The chain links TRBV29-1 to TRBJ2-5; the D gene is possibly TRBD2 (5 bases). The CDR3 loop spans 14 amino acids. Trimming removed 0 bases from V and 5 bases from J, with 13 bases in between. Germline CDR1 and CDR2: SQVTM and ANQGSEA. For the CDR3, the DNA is TGCAGCGTTGAAGATGTAGCGTGGGCCGAGACCCAGTACTTC. Its protein product is CSVEDVAWAETQYF.

The chain carries TRBV18 and TRBJ2-5; 10 bases line up with TRBD2. This CDR3 is built from 17 residues. V was pared by 0 bases and J by 1 base, with 5 bases of the junction left unmatched. Germline CDR1 reads KGHSH; CDR2 reads LQKENI. The chain's CDR3 is CASSPPASGGPQETQYF. The CDR3 coding sequence is TGTGCCAGCTCACCACCTGCTAGCGGGGGACCCCAAGAGACCCAGTACTTC.